This T cell receptor (beta chain) was profiled in a study of blood T cell repertoires in COVID-19. Background on the study: Samples came from the United States, Italy and Spain, spanning acute and convalescent COVID-19.

Those enrolled, adults aged roughly 18 to 89 years, came from some 25 US areas. Clinical history reported by participants formed the basis on which cohorts were assigned. Original data processing: Amplification of reference gene primers provided the estimated nucleated cell counts. Assay: immunoSEQ multiplex PCR; the TCRdb copy retains only in-frame clones and omits some. V, J and clone size are those of that table, while D and trimming were read from the DNA. This sample has some 210,000 clones, with 75% to 85% found just once. The CDR3 length is 15 residues. Germline-derived CDR1 and CDR2 are SGHTA and FQGTGA. Trimming removed 2 bases from V and 4 bases from J; junction bases left unmatched: 7.

The rearrangement links TRBV7-3 to TRBJ1-2, with 7 nucleotides matching TRBD1. The sequencing sample was made of PBMCs or T cells enriched from blood (not recorded which). The TCR sequence derives from a man aged 35 to 55 who had recovered from COVID-19. The CDR3 spells CASSLSRDSIYGYTF. In DNA, the CDR3 is TGTGCCAGCAGCTTATCTCGGGACAGCATCTATGGCTACACCTTC.